This record covers a single TCR beta chain. Its antigen is not identified. With 4 bases removed from V and 1 base from J, the gap between germline ends came to 7 bases. This CDR3 region has 13 residues. CD4+ T cells specific for antigen were expanded with viral peptide pools by the ViraFEST assay before sequencing. Isolation of CD4+ T cells took place after approximately 10 days of culture. Between March and December 2020, the person had a SARS-CoV-2 infection that PCR confirmed. The researchers cultured around 2 million PBMC per well with roughly 9.5 IU/ml IL-2 and about 10 ug/ml peptides. Negative control culture was done with an HIV-1 Nef peptide pool. These data are taken from a study of vaccination effects on CD4 cells after COVID-19. Study context: Sample provision by two convalescent patients occurred 16 days and one week before vaccination. Whole-study findings and limits: Few convalescent patients were studied, and early post-infection samples were lacking.

Method: immunoSEQ multiplex PCR; TCRdb's copy keeps in-frame clones and lacks some. The sample contains fewer than 60,000 clones, under 80% of which appear only once. Sample: CD4+ T cells from PBMCs cultured with HIV peptides, taken before COVID-19 vaccination. As for subset: HIV-1 Nef peptide pool negative control/reference culture. The chain has TRBV12-3 or TRBV12-4 and TRBJ1-1; tentatively, D is TRBD1 (6 bases). The clonotype was recovered from a human donor who had a prior SARS-CoV-2 infection. The CDR3 spells CASSWDKNTEAFF. The CDR3 nucleotides read TGTGCCAGCAGTTGGGACAAGAACACTGAAGCTTTCTTT.